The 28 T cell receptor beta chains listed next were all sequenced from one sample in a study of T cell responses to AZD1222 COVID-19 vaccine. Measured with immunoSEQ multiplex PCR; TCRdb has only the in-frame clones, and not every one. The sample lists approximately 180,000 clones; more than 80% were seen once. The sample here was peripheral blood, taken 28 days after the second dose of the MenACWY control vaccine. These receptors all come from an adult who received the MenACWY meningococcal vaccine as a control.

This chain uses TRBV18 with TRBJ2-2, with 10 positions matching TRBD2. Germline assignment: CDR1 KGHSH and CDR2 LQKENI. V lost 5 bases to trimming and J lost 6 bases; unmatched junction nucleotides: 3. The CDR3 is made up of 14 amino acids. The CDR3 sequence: CASSSGLAPGELFF. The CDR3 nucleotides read TGTGCCAGCTCATCGGGACTAGCGCCCGGGGAGCTGTTTTTT.

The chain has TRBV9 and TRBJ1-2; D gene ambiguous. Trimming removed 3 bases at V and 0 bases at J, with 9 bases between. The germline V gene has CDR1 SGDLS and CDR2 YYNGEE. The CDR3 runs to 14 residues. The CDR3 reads CASSAETANYGYTF. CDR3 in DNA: TGTGCCAGCAGCGCTGAAACAGCTAACTATGGCTACACCTTC.

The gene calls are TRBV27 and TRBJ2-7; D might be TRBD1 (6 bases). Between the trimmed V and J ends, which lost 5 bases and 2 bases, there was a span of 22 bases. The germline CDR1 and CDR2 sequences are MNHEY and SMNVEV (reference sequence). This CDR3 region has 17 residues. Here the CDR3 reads CASSPDRPEGRTYEQYF. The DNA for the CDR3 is TGTGCCAGCAGTCCCGACAGGCCGGAAGGTCGTACCTACGAGCAGTACTTC.

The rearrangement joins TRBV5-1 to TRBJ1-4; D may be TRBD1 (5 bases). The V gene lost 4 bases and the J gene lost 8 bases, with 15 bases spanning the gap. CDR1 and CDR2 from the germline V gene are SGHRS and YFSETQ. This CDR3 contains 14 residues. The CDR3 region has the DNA TGCGCCAGCAGCCCTCAAGGGACGGGGGAAAAACTGTTTTTT. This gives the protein CASSPQGTGEKLFF. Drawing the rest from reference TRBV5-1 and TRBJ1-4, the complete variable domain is KAGVTQTPRYLIKTRGQQVTLSCSPISGHRSVSWYQQTPGQGLQFLFEYFSETQRNKGNFPGRFSGRQFSNSRSEMNVSTLELGDSALYLCASSPQGTGEKLFFGSGTQLSVL.

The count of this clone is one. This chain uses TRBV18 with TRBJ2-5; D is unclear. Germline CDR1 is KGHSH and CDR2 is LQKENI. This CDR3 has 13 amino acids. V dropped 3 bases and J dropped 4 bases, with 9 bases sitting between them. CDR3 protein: CASSPRQRETQYF. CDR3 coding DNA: TGTGCCAGCTCACCTCGGCAGCGAGAGACCCAGTACTTC. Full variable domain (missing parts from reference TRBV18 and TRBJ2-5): NAGVMQNPRHLVRRRGQEARLRCSPMKGHSHVYWYRQLPEEGLKFMVYLQKENIIDESGMPKERFSAEFPKEGPSILRIQQVVRGDSAAYFCASSPRQRETQYFGPGTRLLVL.

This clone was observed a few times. The CDR3, as DNA: TGTGCCTGGACCCCCGGGACAGGGGGGGAAAAACTGTTTTTT. Amino acids: CAWTPGTGGEKLFF. V gene TRBV30 combines with J gene TRBJ1-4, with 11 bases matching TRBD1. CDR3 length: 14 residues. CDR1 and CDR2 (germline): GTSNPN, SVGIG (reference sequence). V lost 4 bases and J lost 8; bases outside the gene matches: 6. The full variable domain, with the rest looked up from reference TRBV30 and TRBJ1-4, is SQTIHQWPATLVQPVGSPLSLECTVEGTSNPNLYWYRQAAGRGLQLLFYSVGIGQISSEVPQNLSASRPQDRQFILSSKKLLLSDSGFYLCAWTPGTGGEKLFFGSGTQLSVL.

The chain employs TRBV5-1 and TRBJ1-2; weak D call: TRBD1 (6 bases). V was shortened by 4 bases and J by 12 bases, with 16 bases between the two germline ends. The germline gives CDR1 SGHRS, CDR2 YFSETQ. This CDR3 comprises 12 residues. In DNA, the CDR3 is TGCGCCAGCAGCCCGGGACATTTAACCAACACCTTC. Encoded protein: CASSPGHLTNTF.

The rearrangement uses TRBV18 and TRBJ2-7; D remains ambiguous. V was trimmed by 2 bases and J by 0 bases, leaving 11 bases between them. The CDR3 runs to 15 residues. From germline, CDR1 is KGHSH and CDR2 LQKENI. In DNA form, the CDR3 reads TGTGCCAGCTCACCAAGGCAGTCGTACTCCTACGAGCAGTACTTC. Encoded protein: CASSPRQSYSYEQYF.

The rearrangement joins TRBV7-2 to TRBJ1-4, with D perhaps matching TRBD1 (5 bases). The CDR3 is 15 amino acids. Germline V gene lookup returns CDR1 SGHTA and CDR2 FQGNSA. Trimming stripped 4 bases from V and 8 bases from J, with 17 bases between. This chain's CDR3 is CASSSGLGVGEKLFF. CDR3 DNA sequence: TGTGCCAGCAGCTCGGGACTGGGAGTCGGCGAAAAACTGTTTTTT.

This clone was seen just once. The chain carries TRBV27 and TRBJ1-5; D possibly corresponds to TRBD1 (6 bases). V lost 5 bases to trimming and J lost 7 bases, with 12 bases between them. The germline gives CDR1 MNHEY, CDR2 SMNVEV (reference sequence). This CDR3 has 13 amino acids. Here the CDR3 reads CASSTGSRQPQHF. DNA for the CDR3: TGTGCCAGCAGTACAGGGAGCAGGCAGCCCCAGCATTTT.

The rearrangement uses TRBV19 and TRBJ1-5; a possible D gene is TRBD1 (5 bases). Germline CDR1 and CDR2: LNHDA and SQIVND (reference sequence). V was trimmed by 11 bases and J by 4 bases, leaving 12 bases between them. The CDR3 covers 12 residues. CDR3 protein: CAYRGQNQPQHF. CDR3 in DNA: TGTGCCTACCGGGGCCAAAATCAGCCCCAGCATTTT.

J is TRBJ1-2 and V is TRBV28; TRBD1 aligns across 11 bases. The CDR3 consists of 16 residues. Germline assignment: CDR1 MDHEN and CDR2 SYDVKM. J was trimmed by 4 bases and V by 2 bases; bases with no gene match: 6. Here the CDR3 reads CASSLGGQGVSYGYTF. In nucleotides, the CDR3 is TGTGCCAGCAGTTTAGGGGGACAGGGGGTTAGCTATGGCTACACCTTC.

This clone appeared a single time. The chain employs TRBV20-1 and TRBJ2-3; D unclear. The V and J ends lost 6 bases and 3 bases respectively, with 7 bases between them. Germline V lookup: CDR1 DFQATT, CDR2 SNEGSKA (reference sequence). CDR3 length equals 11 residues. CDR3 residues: CSATGTDTQYF. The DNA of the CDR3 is TGCAGTGCCACCGGAACAGATACGCAGTATTTT.

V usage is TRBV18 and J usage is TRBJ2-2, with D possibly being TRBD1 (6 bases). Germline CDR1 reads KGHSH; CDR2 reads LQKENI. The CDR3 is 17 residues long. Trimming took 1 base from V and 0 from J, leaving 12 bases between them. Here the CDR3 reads CASSPLRQAPNTGELFF. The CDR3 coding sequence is TGTGCCAGCTCACCACTTCGACAGGCCCCGAACACCGGGGAGCTGTTTTTT. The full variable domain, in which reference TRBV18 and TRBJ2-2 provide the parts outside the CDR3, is NAGVMQNPRHLVRRRGQEARLRCSPMKGHSHVYWYRQLPEEGLKFMVYLQKENIIDESGMPKERFSAEFPKEGPSILRIQQVVRGDSAAYFCASSPLRQAPNTGELFFGEGSRLTVL.

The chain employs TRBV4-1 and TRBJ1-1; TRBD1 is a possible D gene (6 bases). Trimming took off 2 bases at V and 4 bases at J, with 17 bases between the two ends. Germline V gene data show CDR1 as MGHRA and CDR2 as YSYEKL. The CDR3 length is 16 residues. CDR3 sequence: CASSQTGTRIGTEAFF. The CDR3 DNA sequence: TGCGCCAGCAGCCAAACAGGGACTAGAATCGGCACTGAAGCTTTCTTT.

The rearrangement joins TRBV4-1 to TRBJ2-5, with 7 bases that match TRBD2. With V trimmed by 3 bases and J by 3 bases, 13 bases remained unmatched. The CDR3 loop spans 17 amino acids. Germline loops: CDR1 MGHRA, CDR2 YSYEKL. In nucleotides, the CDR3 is TGCGCCAGCAGCCAGGTACTAGCGCCGGTGGTGGAAGAGACCCAGTACTTC. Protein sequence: CASSQVLAPVVEETQYF.

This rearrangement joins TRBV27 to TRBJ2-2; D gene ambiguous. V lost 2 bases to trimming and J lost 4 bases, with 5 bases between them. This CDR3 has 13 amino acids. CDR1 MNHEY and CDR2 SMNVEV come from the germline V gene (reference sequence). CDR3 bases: TGTGCCAGCAGTTTAATGGGCACCGGGGAGCTGTTTTTT. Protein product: CASSLMGTGELFF.

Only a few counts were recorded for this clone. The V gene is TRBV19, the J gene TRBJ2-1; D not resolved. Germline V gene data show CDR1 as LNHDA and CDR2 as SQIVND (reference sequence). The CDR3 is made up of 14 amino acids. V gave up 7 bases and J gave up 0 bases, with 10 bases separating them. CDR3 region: CASTATHSYNEQFF. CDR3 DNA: TGTGCCAGTACCGCTACCCACTCCTACAATGAGCAGTTCTTC.

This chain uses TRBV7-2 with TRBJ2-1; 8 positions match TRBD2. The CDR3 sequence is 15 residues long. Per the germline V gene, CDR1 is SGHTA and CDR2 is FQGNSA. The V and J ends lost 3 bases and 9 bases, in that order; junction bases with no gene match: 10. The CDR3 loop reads CASSFLSGTSGEQFF. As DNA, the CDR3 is TGTGCCAGCAGCTTCCTTTCCGGGACTAGTGGTGAGCAGTTCTTC.

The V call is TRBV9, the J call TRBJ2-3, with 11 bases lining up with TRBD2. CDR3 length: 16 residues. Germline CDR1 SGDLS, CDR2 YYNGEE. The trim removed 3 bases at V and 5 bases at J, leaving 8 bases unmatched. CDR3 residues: CASSGHLAGGLDTQYF. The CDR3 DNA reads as TGTGCCAGCAGCGGACATCTAGCGGGAGGATTAGATACGCAGTATTTT.

CDR3 DNA sequence: TGTGCCACCAGCAGAGACTCGACAGGGGCGGGCTATAGCAATCAGCCCCAGCATTTT. Encoded protein: CATSRDSTGAGYSNQPQHF. J is TRBJ1-5 and V is TRBV15; 8 nucleotides align to TRBD1. Losses at the gene ends were 0 bases for V and 0 bases for J; bases not matched to a gene: 10. Germline lookup yields CDR1 LNHNV and CDR2 YYDKDF (reference sequence). This CDR3 region has 19 residues.

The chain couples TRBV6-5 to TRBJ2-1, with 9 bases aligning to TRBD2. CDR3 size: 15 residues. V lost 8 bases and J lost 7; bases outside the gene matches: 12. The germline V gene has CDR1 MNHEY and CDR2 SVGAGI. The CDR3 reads CASSSRASGENEQFF. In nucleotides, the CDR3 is TGTGCCAGCTCTTCGCGGGCTAGCGGGGAGAATGAGCAGTTCTTC.

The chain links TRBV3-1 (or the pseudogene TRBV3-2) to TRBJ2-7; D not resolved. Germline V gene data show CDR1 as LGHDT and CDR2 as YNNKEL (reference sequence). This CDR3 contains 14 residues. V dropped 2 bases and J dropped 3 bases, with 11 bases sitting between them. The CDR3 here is CASSQRLADYEQYF. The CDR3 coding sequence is TGTGCCAGCAGCCAACGACTCGCAGACTACGAGCAGTACTTC.

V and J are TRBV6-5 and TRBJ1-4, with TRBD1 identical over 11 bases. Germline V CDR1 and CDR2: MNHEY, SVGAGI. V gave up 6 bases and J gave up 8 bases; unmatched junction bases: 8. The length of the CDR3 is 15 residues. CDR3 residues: CASRDRGLFGEKLFF. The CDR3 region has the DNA TGTGCCAGCAGGGACAGGGGGCTGTTCGGAGAAAAACTGTTTTTT.

Here the CDR3 reads CAQRGGSADTQYF. The DNA of the CDR3 is TGTGCCCAGAGGGGCGGGAGCGCAGATACGCAGTATTTT. The V gene is TRBV30, the J gene TRBJ2-3; TRBD2 matches 7 bases. With V trimmed by 8 bases and J by 4 bases, 9 bases remained unmatched. This CDR3 has 13 amino acids. Germline V lookup: CDR1 GTSNPN, CDR2 SVGIG (reference sequence).

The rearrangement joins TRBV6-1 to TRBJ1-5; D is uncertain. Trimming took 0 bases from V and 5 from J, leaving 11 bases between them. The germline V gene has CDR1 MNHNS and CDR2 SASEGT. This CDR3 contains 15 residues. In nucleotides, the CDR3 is TGTGCCAGCAGTGAAGCGGGAGGGCTGGATCAGCCCCAGCATTTT. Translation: CASSEAGGLDQPQHF.

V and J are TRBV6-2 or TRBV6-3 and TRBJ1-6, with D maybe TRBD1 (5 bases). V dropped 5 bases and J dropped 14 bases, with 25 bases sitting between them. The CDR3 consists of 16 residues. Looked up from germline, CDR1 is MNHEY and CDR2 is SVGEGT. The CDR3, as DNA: TGTGCCAGCAGTCCCGACCGGGGGACCCGGCTGGCAGCCCTCCACTTT. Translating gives CASSPDRGTRLAALHF.

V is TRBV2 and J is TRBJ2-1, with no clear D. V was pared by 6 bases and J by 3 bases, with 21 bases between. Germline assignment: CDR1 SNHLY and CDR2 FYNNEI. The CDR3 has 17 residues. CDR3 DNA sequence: TGTGCCAGCAGCATAGACCCCGGGCGGCCCCACTACAATGAGCAGTTCTTC. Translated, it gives CASSIDPGRPHYNEQFF.